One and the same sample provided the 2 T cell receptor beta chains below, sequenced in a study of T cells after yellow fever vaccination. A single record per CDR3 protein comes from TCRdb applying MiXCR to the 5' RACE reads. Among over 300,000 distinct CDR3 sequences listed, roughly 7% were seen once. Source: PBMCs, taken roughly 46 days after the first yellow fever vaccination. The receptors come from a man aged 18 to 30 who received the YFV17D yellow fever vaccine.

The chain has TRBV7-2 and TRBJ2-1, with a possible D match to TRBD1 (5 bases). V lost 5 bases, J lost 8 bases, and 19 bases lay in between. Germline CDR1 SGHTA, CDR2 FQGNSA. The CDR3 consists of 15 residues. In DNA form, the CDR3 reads TGTGCCAGCAGCCGAAGCGCCAGGGTTGATCATGAGCAGTTCTTC. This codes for CASSRSARVDHEQFF.

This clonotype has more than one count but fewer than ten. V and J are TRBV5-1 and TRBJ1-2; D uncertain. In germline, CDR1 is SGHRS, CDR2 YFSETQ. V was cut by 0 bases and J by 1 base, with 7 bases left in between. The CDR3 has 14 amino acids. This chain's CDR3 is CASSLDGDNYGYTF. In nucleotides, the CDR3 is TGCGCCAGCAGCTTGGACGGGGATAACTATGGCTACACCTTC.